This entry lists 31 T cell receptor beta chains sequenced from one sample in a study of cytomegalovirus exposure and HLA in healthy donors. The method was immunoSEQ multiplex PCR; TCRdb's version includes in-frame clones alone and lacks a portion of them. The sample contains about 63,000 clones, 85% to 95% of which appear only once. The specimen was PBMCs. The receptors originated from a woman between 18 and 30 years old in good health and CMV-seropositive.

The chain employs TRBV29-1 and TRBJ2-1, with 13 positions matching TRBD2. V trimming: 7 bases; J trimming: 5 bases; junction bases outside the gene matches: 8. Germline values: CDR1 SQVTM, CDR2 ANQGSEA. The CDR3 has 15 residues. CDR3 amino acids: CSGAGTSGVNNEQFF. The CDR3 DNA reads TGCAGCGGTGCCGGGACTAGCGGGGTCAACAATGAGCAGTTCTTC.

V is TRBV28 and J is TRBJ1-2; a possible D gene is TRBD1 (5 bases). Per germline, CDR1 MDHEN and CDR2 SYDVKM. V dropped 5 bases and J dropped 2 bases, with 9 bases sitting between them. The CDR3 consists of 13 residues. CDR3 sequence reads: CASSKGVNYGYTF. CDR3 bases: TGTGCCAGCAGTAAAGGGGTAAACTATGGCTACACCTTC.

The chain recombines TRBV7-2 with TRBJ1-5; the D is unclear. The length of the CDR3 is 12 residues. Trimming pared 2 bases from V and 3 bases from J, leaving 2 bases between. Germline lookup yields CDR1 SGHTA and CDR2 FQGNSA. CDR3 coding DNA: TGTGCCAGCAGCTTATACAATCAGCCCCAGCATTTT. It codes for CASSLYNQPQHF.

This chain links TRBV4-1 with TRBJ1-2; D remains ambiguous. CDR3 length: 13 residues. Trimming removed 0 bases from V and 2 bases from J, with 4 bases in between. In germline, CDR1 is MGHRA, CDR2 YSYEKL. DNA for the CDR3: TGCGCCAGCAGCCAAGACTTGAACTATGGCTACACCTTC. Translation gives CASSQDLNYGYTF.

V usage is TRBV27 and J usage is TRBJ2-1; 10 bases map to TRBD2. The CDR3 consists of 15 residues. The junction had 10 bases not matched to a gene; V was cut back by 8 bases and J by 6 bases. Per the germline V gene, CDR1 is MNHEY and CDR2 is SMNVEV (reference sequence). DNA for the CDR3: TGTGCCAGCGGATCTAGCGGGAGAAAGGGCAATGAGCAGTTCTTC. Translated: CASGSSGRKGNEQFF.

The V gene is TRBV19, the J gene TRBJ2-3; a possible D gene is TRBD1 (6 bases). V shed 6 bases and J shed 3 bases, with 13 bases lying between them. From germline, CDR1 is LNHDA and CDR2 SQIVND (reference sequence). This CDR3 is built from 14 residues. CDR3 protein: CASRIQGGTDTQYF. CDR3 nucleotides: TGTGCCAGTAGGATACAGGGTGGAACAGATACGCAGTATTTT.

The chain uses TRBV4-1 and TRBJ2-1; a weak D match, TRBD2 (6 bases). V dropped 0 bases and J dropped 1 base, with 13 bases sitting between them. Germline lookup yields CDR1 MGHRA and CDR2 YSYEKL. The CDR3 contains 17 residues. CDR3 coding DNA: TGCGCCAGCAGCCAAGATAGAGGGGCGGGGTCCTACAATGAGCAGTTCTTC. Residues: CASSQDRGAGSYNEQFF.

The J gene is TRBJ1-2, the V gene TRBV4-1; TRBD1 might be the D (5 bases). In germline, CDR1 is MGHRA, CDR2 YSYEKL. Deletions cut 3 bases from V and 2 bases from J, with 13 bases between. The CDR3 spans 15 residues. CDR3 loop: CASSHDRNGNYGYTF. CDR3 DNA sequence: TGCGCCAGCAGCCACGACAGAAATGGAAACTATGGCTACACCTTC.

Comment on this clone: A read error may produce the germline difference seen at one junction end. V gene TRBV7-6 combines with J gene TRBJ2-2; 8 nucleotides align to TRBD1. This CDR3 contains 16 residues. Germline V gene sequence: CDR1 SGHVS, CDR2 FNYEAQ. The CDR3 sequence: CVSSSSDRVDTGELFF. Here the CDR3 DNA reads TGTGTCAGCAGCTCTTCGGACAGGGTAGACACCGGGGAGCTGTTTTTT.

This clone has more than one count but fewer than ten. This sequence joins TRBV10-1 and TRBJ1-1; TRBD1 is a possible D gene (5 bases). The CDR3 has 13 residues. Per the germline V gene, CDR1 is WNHNN and CDR2 is SYGVQD (reference sequence). The germline V and J ends were trimmed by 4 bases and 1 base, with 7 bases remaining between them. CDR3 bases: TGCGCCAGCAGTGGACAGAAGAACACTGAAGCTTTCTTT. Residues: CASSGQKNTEAFF.

This chain uses TRBV19 with TRBJ2-2, with D uncertain. This CDR3 comprises 13 residues. CDR1 and CDR2 from the germline V gene are LNHDA and SQIVND (reference sequence). V lost 9 bases and J 3 bases, leaving 11 bases between the germline ends. CDR3 sequence reads: CASSHADTGELFF. CDR3 in DNA: TGTGCCAGCAGTCATGCGGACACCGGGGAGCTGTTTTTT.

The J gene is TRBJ1-2, the V gene TRBV7-9; 8 bases align to TRBD1. Per the germline V gene, CDR1 is SEHNR and CDR2 is FQNEAQ (reference sequence). The V segment lost 5 bases and the J segment 4 bases; nucleotides outside the gene matches: 15. This CDR3 has 17 residues. The chain's CDR3 is CASSLNLGTGYSYGYTF. CDR3 nucleotides: TGTGCCAGCAGCCTAAACCTCGGGACAGGCTATAGCTATGGCTACACCTTC. Using reference TRBV7-9 and TRBJ1-2 for the parts outside the CDR3, the full variable domain is DTGVSQNPRHKITKRGQNVTFRCDPISEHNRLYWYRQTLGQGPEFLTYFQNEAQLEKSRLLSDRFSAERPKGSFSTLEIQRTEQGDSAMYLCASSLNLGTGYSYGYTFGSGTRLTVV.

The chain employs TRBV2 and TRBJ2-5, with D maybe TRBD2 (6 bases). V lost 10 bases, J lost 5 bases, and 17 bases lay in between. Germline CDR1 reads SNHLY; CDR2 reads FYNNEI. This CDR3 has 13 amino acids. DNA of the CDR3: TGTGCCACCCAGGACTACCCCCTGGAGACCCAGTACTTC. Translating it yields CATQDYPLETQYF.

The chain is built from TRBV9 and TRBJ2-1; 10 bases line up with TRBD2. Germline CDR1 reads SGDLS; CDR2 reads YYNGEE. The CDR3 totals 15 residues. V gave up 0 bases and J gave up 9 bases; unmatched junction bases: 6. DNA of the CDR3: TGTGCCAGCAGCGTAGGAAGCGGGAGGGCCTTTGAGCAGTTCTTC. This codes for CASSVGSGRAFEQFF.

This sequence joins TRBV2 and TRBJ2-3, with 9 bases lining up with TRBD1. The CDR3 covers 16 residues. Germline lookup yields CDR1 SNHLY and CDR2 FYNNEI. The junction had 5 bases not matched to a gene; V was cut back by 1 base and J by 3 bases. The CDR3 loop is CASSEERQGGTDTQYF. In DNA, the CDR3 is TGTGCCAGCAGTGAAGAGCGACAGGGGGGAACAGATACGCAGTATTTT.

This clone was recorded a few times. The V call is TRBV30, the J call TRBJ2-2, with D unresolved. Trimming stripped 2 bases from V and 2 bases from J, with 3 bases between. The CDR3 length is 12 residues. Germline-derived CDR1 and CDR2 are GTSNPN and SVGIG (reference sequence). CDR3: CAWSPNTGELFF. Here the CDR3 DNA reads TGTGCCTGGAGTCCTAACACCGGGGAGCTGTTTTTT.

CDR3 sequence reads: CASRERGQANYGYTF. The CDR3 nucleotides read TGTGCCAGCAGAGAAAGGGGACAAGCAAACTATGGCTACACCTTC. This sequence joins TRBV28 and TRBJ1-2, with D perhaps matching TRBD1 (6 bases). Per the germline V gene, CDR1 is MDHEN and CDR2 is SYDVKM. With 6 bases removed from V and 2 bases from J, the gap between germline ends came to 16 bases. CDR3 length: 15 residues.

The chain employs TRBV9 and TRBJ2-5; 11 positions match TRBD2. V was clipped by 3 bases and J by 4 bases; unmatched bases: 5. CDR1 SGDLS and CDR2 YYNGEE come from the germline V gene. There are 15 residues in the CDR3. CDR3 loop: CASSAEGLAAETQYF. In DNA form, the CDR3 reads TGTGCCAGCAGCGCCGAGGGACTAGCGGCAGAGACCCAGTACTTC.

The chain employs TRBV9 and TRBJ2-7; D uncertain. CDR1 is SGDLS and CDR2 is YYNGEE in the germline V gene. The CDR3 loop spans 14 amino acids. Trimming removed 0 bases from V and 0 bases from J, with 7 bases in between. CDR3 DNA: TGTGCCAGCAGCGTAGATCCGTTCTCCTACGAGCAGTACTTC. Residues: CASSVDPFSYEQYF.

The chain has TRBV7-9 and TRBJ2-2; D remains unclear. Trimming took off 5 bases at V and 2 bases at J, with 3 bases between the two ends. This CDR3 has 12 residues. The germline V gene has CDR1 SEHNR and CDR2 FQNEAQ (reference sequence). The CDR3 nucleotides are TGTGCCAGCAGCCTCAACACCGGGGAGCTGTTTTTT. Its protein product is CASSLNTGELFF. Using reference TRBV7-9 and TRBJ2-2 for the parts outside the CDR3, the full variable domain is DTGVSQNPRHKITKRGQNVTFRCDPISEHNRLYWYRQTLGQGPEFLTYFQNEAQLEKSRLLSDRFSAERPKGSFSTLEIQRTEQGDSAMYLCASSLNTGELFFGEGSRLTVL.

V and J are TRBV29-1 and TRBJ1-1; unclear D gene. The CDR3 totals 11 residues. The V gene lost 6 bases and the J gene lost 6 bases, with 11 bases spanning the gap. The germline gives CDR1 SQVTM, CDR2 ANQGSEA. The chain's CDR3 is CSVGEGAEAFF. The CDR3 DNA is TGCAGCGTCGGTGAAGGAGCTGAAGCTTTCTTT.

This chain links TRBV21-1 with TRBJ2-7; the table calls TRBD1, which could not be checked here. TRBV21-1 is reported as a pseudogene. This CDR3 spans 14 amino acids. The CDR3 bases are TGTGCCAGCAGCAGACGGGACAGTGACCACGAGCAGTACTTC. Its translation: CASSRRDSDHEQYF.

The chain has TRBV19 and TRBJ2-2, with 7 bases identical to TRBD1. The CDR3 is 13 residues long. Trimming cost V 5 bases and J 6 bases; bases outside gene matches: 3. Germline V gene sequence: CDR1 LNHDA, CDR2 SQIVND (reference sequence). CDR3 sequence (DNA): TGTGCCAGTAGTTACAGGGGTTCCGGGGAGCTGTTTTTT. Protein: CASSYRGSGELFF. Complete variable domain (other parts from reference TRBV19 and TRBJ2-2): DGGITQSPKYLFRKEGQNVTLSCEQNLNHDAMYWYRQDPGQGLRLIYYSQIVNDFQKGDIAEGYSVSREKKESFPLTVTSAQKNPTAFYLCASSYRGSGELFFGEGSRLTVL.

The V and J genes are TRBV28 and TRBJ1-1, with D hard to call. The CDR3 covers 14 residues. Germline-derived CDR1 and CDR2 are MDHEN and SYDVKM. V was clipped by 6 bases and J by 8 bases, with 19 bases between them. CDR3 in DNA: TGTGCCAGCAGCCCTCTGTGGCGGGGATGGGAAGCTTTCTTT. It encodes CASSPLWRGWEAFF.

J is TRBJ2-3 and V is TRBV18, with D possibly TRBD1 on 6 matching bases. The CDR3 is 15 residues long. From germline, CDR1 is KGHSH and CDR2 LQKENI. Deletions cut 9 bases from V and 2 bases from J, with 18 bases between. CDR3: CASTGPPLHTDTQYF. The CDR3 DNA reads TGTGCCAGTACAGGGCCACCGTTACACACAGATACGCAGTATTTT.

J is TRBJ2-3 and V is TRBV9; tentative D call: TRBD1 (6 bases). Germline CDR1 is SGDLS and CDR2 is YYNGEE. The CDR3 length is 14 residues. Trimming shortened V by 3 bases and J by 6 bases, and 14 bases separated the two germline ends. The CDR3 DNA reads TGTGCCAGCAGCGGGGGGCCGTCTGGGGATACGCAGTATTTT. It translates to CASSGGPSGDTQYF.

V gene TRBV5-5 combines with J gene TRBJ1-4; D unclear. Trimming pared 4 bases from V and 8 bases from J, leaving 21 bases between. The CDR3 contains 16 residues. Germline loops: CDR1 SGHKS, CDR2 YYEKEE (reference sequence). CDR3 bases: TGTGCCAGCAGCCCCACCCTCGGGAGGGTTAGAGAAAAACTGTTTTTT. Encoded protein: CASSPTLGRVREKLFF.

V is TRBV7-9 and J is TRBJ2-7, with 9 bases lining up with TRBD1. CDR1 is SEHNR and CDR2 is FQNEAQ in the germline V gene (reference sequence). The CDR3 extends over 15 amino acids. Germline trimming cut 5 bases from V and 2 bases from J; bases unmatched to any gene: 7. CDR3 coding DNA: TGTGCCAGCAGCCCCGCGACAGGGGGAACCTACGAGCAGTACTTC. This sequence encodes CASSPATGGTYEQYF.

This chain uses TRBV27 with TRBJ2-7; TRBD2 aligns across 9 bases. With V trimmed by 7 bases and J by 6 bases, 13 bases remained unmatched. Germline CDR1 and CDR2: MNHEY and SMNVEV (reference sequence). CDR3 size: 15 residues. The CDR3 DNA reads TGTGCCAGCATCCCCCTCGCGGGAGGGGGTGGCGAGCAGTACTTC. It codes for CASIPLAGGGGEQYF.

This clone has a single count. The junction departs from germline at one end; a sequencing error may be responsible. The chain has TRBV15 and TRBJ2-6; D is perhaps TRBD1 (5 bases). The CDR3 length is 17 residues. From germline, CDR1 is LNHNV and CDR2 YYDKDF (reference sequence). This CDR3 reads CATSRGKGFSGANVLTF. The CDR3 nucleotides read TGTGCCACCAGCAGAGGGAAGGGGTTCTCTGGGGCCAATGTCCTGACTTTC.

The chain combines TRBV7-9 with TRBJ2-1; 10 bases map to TRBD1. The CDR3 runs 16 residues. Looked up from germline, CDR1 is SEHNR and CDR2 is FQNEAQ (reference sequence). Trimming took 8 bases from V and 7 from J; bases not matched to a gene: 14. CDR3 nucleotides: TGTGCCAGCGCCCCGCGGAGCGGACAGGGGGTAAATGAGCAGTTCTTC. Translated: CASAPRSGQGVNEQFF.